Following are 24 T cell receptor beta chains from one sample sequenced in a study of beta chain features in type 1 diabetes. The whole isolated RNA underwent reverse transcription, so sequencing captured expressed TCRB transcripts. Only in-frame clones appear in the TCRdb table, and some are missing; sequencing was by immunoSEQ multiplex PCR. Of 810,000 or so clones in the sample, roughly 17% were seen once. Sequencing was carried out using naive CD4+ T cells from blood. These receptors all stem from a woman between 18 and 29 years old in good health.

The chain has TRBV15 and TRBJ1-2, with D uncertain. The ends were cut back, 0 bases at V and 5 bases at J, with 16 bases in the middle. Germline values: CDR1 LNHNV, CDR2 YYDKDF (reference sequence). The CDR3 runs to 16 residues. CDR3 DNA: TGTGCCACCAGCAGAGATCCATCCGGGCAGGAATATGGCTACACCTTC. Its protein is CATSRDPSGQEYGYTF.

In this sample, this clone turned up a few times. The chain has TRBV11-1 and TRBJ2-3, with 14 positions matching TRBD2. V lost 2 bases, J lost 2 bases, and 3 bases stayed unmatched. Germline V gene data show CDR1 as SGHAT and CDR2 as FQDESV (reference sequence). This CDR3 is built from 17 residues. The DNA of the CDR3 is TGTGCCAGCAGCTTAAGACTAGCGGGAGGGAACACAGATACGCAGTATTTT. Translating it yields CASSLRLAGGNTDTQYF.

DNA of the CDR3: TGCGCCAGCAGCTTGGCCGTGTCGCCGTCCTACAATGAGCAGTTCTTC. Protein product: CASSLAVSPSYNEQFF. J is TRBJ2-1 and V is TRBV5-1, with D unresolved. Trimming cost V 0 bases and J 1 base, with 11 bases left between them. There are 16 residues in the CDR3. Germline V CDR1 and CDR2: SGHRS, YFSETQ.

This clone appeared a few times. The rearrangement links TRBV6-5 to TRBJ2-3; the D is unclear. Germline V gives CDR1 MNHEY, CDR2 SVGAGI. The CDR3 spans 12 residues. The germline V and J ends were trimmed by 6 bases and 4 bases, with 8 bases remaining between them. DNA for the CDR3: TGTGCCAGCAGCCAACGGTCAGATACGCAGTATTTT. This translates into CASSQRSDTQYF.

The chain joins TRBV29-1 to TRBJ2-7; D is uncertain. The CDR3 extends over 13 amino acids. Trimming removed 4 bases from V and 0 bases from J, with 10 bases in between. Germline V gene sequence: CDR1 SQVTM, CDR2 ANQGSEA. The CDR3 sequence is CSVAIRSSYEQYF. The CDR3 DNA sequence: TGCAGCGTTGCGATACGGAGCTCCTACGAGCAGTACTTC.

The J gene is TRBJ1-2, the V gene TRBV6-6, with 12 bases aligning to TRBD1. CDR1 MNHNY and CDR2 SVGAGI come from the germline V gene (reference sequence). Trimming cost V 6 bases and J 7 bases; bases outside gene matches: 9. The CDR3 is made up of 15 amino acids. The CDR3 DNA reads as TGTGCCAGCAGAACCGGGACAGGGGGCGGTCGTGGCTACACCTTC. This gives the protein CASRTGTGGGRGYTF.

This chain joins TRBV28 and TRBJ2-1, with D unclear. From germline, CDR1 is MDHEN and CDR2 SYDVKM. The CDR3 consists of 12 residues. V was shortened by 1 base and J by 8 bases, with 6 bases between the two germline ends. For the CDR3, the DNA is TGTGCCAGCAGTTTATCCGCCTATGAGCAGTTCTTC. Translating it yields CASSLSAYEQFF.

The genes are TRBV6-5 and TRBJ2-1, with D perhaps matching TRBD1 (6 bases). The germline V gene has CDR1 MNHEY and CDR2 SVGAGI. CDR3 size: 15 residues. Trimming shortened V by 3 bases and J by 1 base, and 10 bases separated the two germline ends. CDR3 nucleotides: TGTGCCAGCAGTTATACGGGACATTCCTACAATGAGCAGTTCTTC. Its protein product is CASSYTGHSYNEQFF.

This clone came up a few times. V and J are TRBV28 and TRBJ2-5; 15 bases are shared with TRBD2. This CDR3 has 16 amino acids. Germline CDR1 reads MDHEN; CDR2 reads SYDVKM. The junction had 5 bases not matched to a gene; V was cut back by 4 bases and J by 5 bases. CDR3 bases: TGTGCCAGCAGTTGGGGGACTAGCGGGAGGTTGGAGACCCAGTACTTC. Its protein is CASSWGTSGRLETQYF.

The sample holds a few counts of this clone. The rearrangement joins TRBV10-3 to TRBJ2-7; TRBD2 matches 12 bases. Germline V CDR1 and CDR2: ENHRY, SYGVKD. Unmatched junction bases numbered 13, after V lost 11 bases and J lost 5 bases. The CDR3 extends over 15 amino acids. CDR3 nucleotides: TGTGCCTCCACAGGGCTAGCGGGAGGGCCCGACGAGCAGTACTTC. Its protein is CASTGLAGGPDEQYF.

Only a few counts were recorded for this clone. V is TRBV5-1 and J is TRBJ1-3; D ambiguous. Germline V gene data show CDR1 as SGHRS and CDR2 as YFSETQ. Trimming removed 0 bases from V and 0 bases from J, with 10 bases in between. This CDR3 region has 16 residues. The CDR3 loop is CASSLVMRGSGNTIYF. CDR3 bases: TGCGCCAGCAGCTTGGTAATGCGGGGCTCTGGAAACACCATATATTTT. The full variable domain, in which reference TRBV5-1 and TRBJ1-3 provide the parts outside the CDR3, is KAGVTQTPRYLIKTRGQQVTLSCSPISGHRSVSWYQQTPGQGLQFLFEYFSETQRNKGNFPGRFSGRQFSNSRSEMNVSTLELGDSALYLCASSLVMRGSGNTIYFGEGSWLTVV.

The CDR3 nucleotides read TGTGCCATCAGTGAGTCCCGGGGGGGGTCCTACGAGCAGTACTTC. Its protein is CAISESRGGSYEQYF. The chain employs TRBV10-3 and TRBJ2-7, with 8 bases lining up with TRBD2. This CDR3 region has 15 residues. Germline V gene lookup returns CDR1 ENHRY and CDR2 SYGVKD. With V trimmed by 0 bases and J by 1 base, 2 bases remained unmatched.

This clone was seen a handful of times. Mismatch with germline at one junction end may stem from a read error. The chain has TRBV9 and TRBJ1-3; D not certain. In germline, CDR1 is SGDLS, CDR2 YYNGEE. The CDR3 is 13 amino acids. The CDR3 loop reads CASSEDSGHTIYF. Written as DNA, the CDR3 is TGTGCCAGCAGCGAGGATAGTGGACACACCATATATTTT.

This clone occurred a few times. The rearrangement links TRBV28 to TRBJ2-5; D perhaps matches TRBD1 (7 bases). Trimming removed 8 bases from V and 5 bases from J, with 18 bases in between. The CDR3 is 14 amino acids. Germline lookup yields CDR1 MDHEN and CDR2 SYDVKM. Written as DNA, the CDR3 is TGTGCCAGCGTCAGGGGGGCACCGGGGGAGACCCAGTACTTC. Translation gives CASVRGAPGETQYF.

This clone was picked up many times. This chain joins TRBV14 and TRBJ2-4, with D possibly matching TRBD2 (5 bases). Germline V gives CDR1 SGHDN, CDR2 FVKESK. The CDR3 runs to 19 residues. V was shortened by 3 bases and J by 0 bases, with 21 bases between the two germline ends. The CDR3 reads CASSHPTGTAELAKNIQYF. DNA for the CDR3: TGTGCCAGCAGCCATCCTACGGGCACAGCGGAACTAGCCAAAAACATTCAGTACTTC.

This clone was observed a handful of times. The gene calls are TRBV2 and TRBJ2-4; unclear D gene. Between the trimmed V and J ends, which lost 6 bases and 1 base, there was a span of 7 bases. This CDR3 has 13 residues. Germline CDR1 reads SNHLY; CDR2 reads FYNNEI. CDR3 sequence: CASRAVAKNIQYF. The CDR3 DNA reads TGTGCCAGCAGGGCGGTTGCCAAAAACATTCAGTACTTC. The full variable domain, with the rest looked up from reference TRBV2 and TRBJ2-4, is EPEVTQTPSHQVTQMGQEVILRCVPISNHLYFYWYRQILGQKVEFLVSFYNNEISEKSEIFDDQFSVERPDGSNFTLKIRSTKLEDSAMYFCASRAVAKNIQYFGAGTRLSVL.

This clone was picked up a small number of times. The chain uses TRBV18 and TRBJ1-3; D not resolved. V was clipped by 3 bases and J by 2 bases, with 8 bases between them. This CDR3 is built from 14 residues. CDR1 and CDR2 (germline): KGHSH, LQKENI. CDR3 region: CASSPRSAGNTIYF. Here the CDR3 DNA reads TGTGCCAGCTCACCCCGTTCCGCTGGAAACACCATATATTTT.

This clone was seen more than once but under ten times. This chain links TRBV7-9 with TRBJ1-2; perhaps TRBD1 as D (5 bases). Germline lookup yields CDR1 SEHNR and CDR2 FQNEAQ (reference sequence). There are 15 residues in the CDR3. The V end was cut by 2 bases, the J end by 2 bases, with 12 bases between. DNA of the CDR3: TGTGCCAGCAGCTTAATGGAAGGGGCCAACTATGGCTACACCTTC. Translating it yields CASSLMEGANYGYTF.

V gene TRBV15 combines with J gene TRBJ1-2; TRBD1 might be the D (6 bases). The CDR3 runs to 16 residues. V was shortened by 0 bases and J by 7 bases, with 18 bases between the two germline ends. CDR1 and CDR2 (germline): LNHNV, YYDKDF (reference sequence). The CDR3 DNA is TGTGCCACCAGCAGAGATCCCTTAACAGGGTCTAGTGGCTACACCTTC. Translated: CATSRDPLTGSSGYTF. Filled out from reference TRBV15 and TRBJ1-2, the complete variable domain reads DAMVIQNPRYQVTQFGKPVTLSCSQTLNHNVMYWYQQKSSQAPKLLFHYYDKDFNNEADTPDNFQSRRPNTSFCFLDIRSPGLGDTAMYLCATSRDPLTGSSGYTFGSGTRLTVV.

The V and J genes are TRBV4-2 and TRBJ2-3; 13 bases line up with TRBD2. There are 19 residues in the CDR3. The germline V gene encodes CDR1 LGHNA and CDR2 YNFKEQ. Losses at the gene ends were 0 bases for V and 4 bases for J; bases not matched to a gene: 10. CDR3 protein: CASSQDWTSGSGVPDTQYF. The CDR3 DNA is TGTGCCAGCAGCCAAGATTGGACTAGCGGGAGTGGGGTTCCAGATACGCAGTATTTT.

The table lists this clone with a few counts. The sample holds other DNA sequences that translate to the same CDR3. The chain joins TRBV19 to TRBJ1-2; no clear D gene. The germline gives CDR1 LNHDA, CDR2 SQIVND (reference sequence). V lost 6 bases to trimming and J lost 5 bases, with 7 bases between them. The CDR3 spans 11 residues. Here the CDR3 DNA reads TGTGCCAGTAGGGATGGATATGGCTACACCTTC. Protein product: CASRDGYGYTF. Full variable domain (missing parts from reference TRBV19 and TRBJ1-2): DGGITQSPKYLFRKEGQNVTLSCEQNLNHDAMYWYRQDPGQGLRLIYYSQIVNDFQKGDIAEGYSVSREKKESFPLTVTSAQKNPTAFYLCASRDGYGYTFGSGTRLTVV.

The chain joins TRBV14 to TRBJ2-5, with D possibly being TRBD1 or TRBD2 (6 bases each). The end of the DNA fits TRBJ2-7 better, so the J call may be wrong. This CDR3 spans 15 amino acids. The germline gives CDR1 SGHDN, CDR2 FVKESK. The CDR3: CASSLYMEGGYEQYF. Here the CDR3 DNA reads TGTGCCAGCAGCCTCTACATGGAGGGGGGATACGAGCAGTACTTC.

This clone was counted a few times. The chain employs TRBV2 and TRBJ2-3; the match to TRBD1 covers 10 bases. Germline V gene lookup returns CDR1 SNHLY and CDR2 FYNNEI. The CDR3 has 15 amino acids. Germline trimming cut 5 bases from V and 1 base from J; bases unmatched to any gene: 3. CDR3 loop: CASSKGTGGTDTQYF. CDR3 nucleotide sequence: TGTGCCAGCAGTAAGGGGACAGGGGGCACAGATACGCAGTATTTT.

The gene calls are TRBV2 and TRBJ2-2; weak D call: TRBD1 (6 bases). Germline lookup yields CDR1 SNHLY and CDR2 FYNNEI. Trimming pared 8 bases from V and 0 bases from J, leaving 13 bases between. The CDR3 is made up of 15 amino acids. CDR3 DNA sequence: TGTGCCAGCCGAGGGACACTCCCGAACACCGGGGAGCTGTTTTTT. This encodes CASRGTLPNTGELFF. The full variable domain, completed using reference TRBV2 and TRBJ2-2, is EPEVTQTPSHQVTQMGQEVILRCVPISNHLYFYWYRQILGQKVEFLVSFYNNEISEKSEIFDDQFSVERPDGSNFTLKIRSTKLEDSAMYFCASRGTLPNTGELFFGEGSRLTVL.